The source of this T cell receptor beta chain is a study of cytomegalovirus exposure and HLA in healthy donors. Study in general: The roughly 120 validation repertoires used the same platform as the roughly 670 first-cohort repertoires, a later analysis reported. Study results and caveats: Rarity characterized most TCR sequences, yet some public TCRs appeared in many donors. Overall, 164 TCR beta chains were annotated as cytomegalovirus-associated.

Separate from the approximately 670-subject first cohort, the approximately 120-subject validation cohort was the one that the donors belonged to. Produced via immunoSEQ multiplex PCR; TCRdb's table is partial and in-frame only. The data show about 250,000 clones, approximately 87% seen once. Remarks on this clone: Its antigen is as yet unknown.

The sequenced material came from PBMCs. The receptor's source is a man younger than 30 in good health and CMV-seronegative.

The CDR3 DNA reads as TGTGCCAGTAGCCCGACAGGGTATGGTGAAAAACTGTTTTTT. As protein: CASSPTGYGEKLFF. The chain is built from TRBV19 and TRBJ1-4, with 7 bases aligning to TRBD1. Germline CDR1 is LNHDA and CDR2 is SQIVND (reference sequence). This CDR3 has 14 amino acids. V was pared by 6 bases and J by 7 bases, with 8 bases of the junction left unmatched.